This entry lists 27 T cell receptor beta chains sequenced from one sample in a study of cytomegalovirus exposure and HLA in healthy donors. The PCR made use of 60 Vbeta and 13 Jbeta primers. The protocol was immunoSEQ multiplex PCR, while the TCRdb copy is restricted to in-frame clones and leaves out a portion. The table lists 120,000 to 150,000 clones, 65% to 85% of them singletons. Sequenced input: PBMCs. Receptors were obtained from a woman aged 40 to 50 in good health and CMV-seropositive.

This rearrangement joins TRBV2 to TRBJ2-1, with a weak D call TRBD2 (6 bases). The CDR3 is made up of 15 amino acids. Trimming stripped 7 bases from V and 4 bases from J, with 17 bases between. CDR1 is SNHLY and CDR2 is FYNNEI in the germline V gene. This CDR3 reads CASKPTGLGYNEQFF. The CDR3, as DNA: TGTGCCAGCAAACCAACGGGACTGGGGTACAATGAGCAGTTCTTC.

The chain joins TRBV30 to TRBJ1-1; D possibly corresponds to TRBD1 (6 bases). This CDR3 has 13 residues. The V gene lost 3 bases and the J gene lost 1 base, with 9 bases spanning the gap. The germline CDR1 and CDR2 sequences are GTSNPN and SVGIG (reference sequence). As DNA, the CDR3 is TGTGCCTGGAGGAAGGACAGGAACACTGAAGCTTTCTTT. It yields the protein CAWRKDRNTEAFF.

Points on this clone: A read error may account for a junction end that differs from germline. The rearrangement uses TRBV7-9 and TRBJ1-2; perhaps TRBD1 as D (5 bases). The CDR3 is made up of 14 amino acids. Germline CDR1 is SEHNR and CDR2 is FQNEAQ (reference sequence). The CDR3: CSSSLGLRVHGYTF. CDR3 nucleotides: TGTTCCAGCAGCTTAGGTCTCAGGGTGCACGGCTACACCTTC.

This rearrangement joins TRBV6-5 to TRBJ2-7, with a possible D match to TRBD2 (5 bases). V lost 6 bases, J lost 2 bases, and 5 bases lay in between. This CDR3 is 11 amino acids long. The germline V gene encodes CDR1 MNHEY and CDR2 SVGAGI. CDR3: CASRRAYEQYF. The DNA of the CDR3 is TGTGCCAGCAGGCGGGCCTACGAGCAGTACTTC.

This chain links TRBV14 with TRBJ2-1, with 11 bases matching TRBD2. This CDR3 has 17 amino acids. The V and J ends lost 1 base and 8 bases, in that order; junction bases with no gene match: 10. CDR1 is SGHDN and CDR2 is FVKESK in the germline V gene. The CDR3 region has the DNA TGTGCCAGCAGCCAAGGACTAGCGGGGCCGGGAGTCTATGAGCAGTTCTTC. Translation: CASSQGLAGPGVYEQFF.

V and J are TRBV11-2 and TRBJ2-2; TRBD2 matches 10 bases. The trim removed 5 bases at V and 6 bases at J, leaving 0 bases unmatched. Germline V gives CDR1 SGHAT, CDR2 FQNNGV. This CDR3 is built from 13 residues. CDR3 loop: CASSLAGAGELFF. For the CDR3, the DNA is TGTGCCAGCAGCCTAGCGGGGGCCGGGGAGCTGTTTTTT.

This clone was found once. The chain joins TRBV5-1 to TRBJ2-7; 8 bases align to TRBD2. Germline V CDR1 and CDR2: SGHRS, YFSETQ. This CDR3 has 17 amino acids. J gave up 2 bases and V 5 bases, and 15 bases lay outside the gene matches. The CDR3 DNA reads TGCGCCAGCAGTGCAAAGGGATCCGGGACTAGTGCCTACGAGCAGTACTTC. Protein: CASSAKGSGTSAYEQYF.

The genes are TRBV2 and TRBJ2-2; tentatively, D is TRBD2 (6 bases). CDR1 and CDR2 from the germline V gene are SNHLY and FYNNEI. Trimming took off 5 bases at V and 6 bases at J, with 10 bases between the two ends. CDR3 length equals 13 residues. CDR3 sequence reads: CASSLLASGELFF. DNA of the CDR3: TGTGCCAGCAGTCTGCTAGCGTCCGGGGAGCTGTTTTTT.

CDR3 sequence (DNA): TGCGCCAGCAGCGTGGACGGAGCTAACTATGGCTACACCTTC. Its translation: CASSVDGANYGYTF. The chain carries TRBV5-1 and TRBJ1-2, with unresolved D. The CDR3 totals 14 residues. V was cut by 4 bases and J by 0 bases, with 10 bases left in between. Germline CDR1 reads SGHRS; CDR2 reads YFSETQ. The full variable domain, its missing parts supplied by reference TRBV5-1 and TRBJ1-2, is KAGVTQTPRYLIKTRGQQVTLSCSPISGHRSVSWYQQTPGQGLQFLFEYFSETQRNKGNFPGRFSGRQFSNSRSEMNVSTLELGDSALYLCASSVDGANYGYTFGSGTRLTVV.

This clone came up a few times. The rearrangement uses TRBV30 and TRBJ2-2; D unresolved. The CDR3 covers 15 residues. Germline V gene data show CDR1 as GTSNPN and CDR2 as SVGIG (reference sequence). The V end lost 0 bases, the J end lost 2 bases, and 10 bases lay between the germline ends. This chain's CDR3 is CAWSVLGRNTGELFF. CDR3 coding DNA: TGTGCCTGGAGTGTACTGGGCAGAAACACCGGGGAGCTGTTTTTT.

J is TRBJ2-2 and V is TRBV2; no clear D gene. This CDR3 region has 14 residues. Germline values: CDR1 SNHLY, CDR2 FYNNEI. The V end was cut by 6 bases, the J end by 0 bases, with 8 bases between. The CDR3 here is CASRFRSNTGELFF. The CDR3 DNA reads as TGTGCCAGCAGGTTCAGGTCGAACACCGGGGAGCTGTTTTTT.

The chain recombines TRBV28 with TRBJ2-7; 7 bases fit TRBD1. V lost 7 bases, J lost 1 base, and 7 bases stayed unmatched. This CDR3 is 14 amino acids long. Germline V gives CDR1 MDHEN, CDR2 SYDVKM. In nucleotides, the CDR3 is TGTGCCAGCAATGGGGCAGGGGGATCCTACGAGCAGTACTTC. It codes for CASNGAGGSYEQYF.

The rearrangement links TRBV4-2 to TRBJ2-2; D is unresolved. Germline assignment: CDR1 LGHNA and CDR2 YNFKEQ. Trimming took off 0 bases at V and 4 bases at J, with 12 bases between the two ends. This CDR3 spans 16 amino acids. CDR3 in DNA: TGTGCCAGCAGCCAAGAACCGACTGACCTCACCGGGGAGCTGTTTTTT. Translating gives CASSQEPTDLTGELFF.

The CDR3 here is CASSDGGRTEAFF. CDR3 coding DNA: TGTGCCAGCAGTGATGGGGGGAGGACTGAAGCTTTCTTT. The chain recombines TRBV6-1 with TRBJ1-1, with D possibly TRBD1 on 5 matching bases. Germline V gives CDR1 MNHNS, CDR2 SASEGT. The CDR3 totals 13 residues. V lost 3 bases and J 5 bases, leaving 10 bases between the germline ends.

This clone was recorded a few times. The chain recombines TRBV2 with TRBJ2-3; the match to TRBD1 covers 7 bases. The CDR3 has 14 amino acids. With V trimmed by 2 bases and J by 5 bases, 4 bases remained unmatched. The germline CDR1 and CDR2 sequences are SNHLY and FYNNEI. CDR3 DNA sequence: TGTGCCAGCAGTGAACAGGGGGTTATAGATACGCAGTATTTT. Its translation: CASSEQGVIDTQYF.

This sequence joins TRBV2 and TRBJ1-1; 9 positions match TRBD1. Germline lookup yields CDR1 SNHLY and CDR2 FYNNEI. CDR3 length: 14 amino acids. The V segment lost 6 bases and the J segment 1 base; nucleotides outside the gene matches: 3. The CDR3 bases are TGTGCCAGCAGGGCGGGACAGGGGAACACTGAAGCTTTCTTT. As protein: CASRAGQGNTEAFF.

The gene calls are TRBV5-1 and TRBJ2-7; 7 bases fit TRBD1. The germline gives CDR1 SGHRS, CDR2 YFSETQ. The CDR3 runs 14 residues. Germline trimming cut 4 bases from V and 4 bases from J; bases unmatched to any gene: 8. The CDR3 protein is CASSHGQVGYEQYF. CDR3 coding DNA: TGCGCCAGCAGCCACGGACAGGTGGGATACGAGCAGTACTTC.

J is TRBJ2-3 and V is TRBV29-1, with TRBD2 matching over 10 bases. J gave up 2 bases and V 4 bases, and 3 bases lay outside the gene matches. This CDR3 is built from 14 residues. Germline assignment: CDR1 SQVTM and CDR2 ANQGSEA. CDR3 residues: CSVVLAGATDTQYF. Written as DNA, the CDR3 is TGCAGCGTTGTTCTAGCGGGGGCCACAGATACGCAGTATTTT.

The chain has TRBV18 and TRBJ1-4, with D uncertain. The CDR3 loop spans 13 amino acids. Germline V gene lookup returns CDR1 KGHSH and CDR2 LQKENI. V lost 6 bases and J 2 bases, leaving 7 bases between the germline ends. This CDR3 reads CASSHGTNEKLFF. The CDR3 DNA reads TGTGCCAGCTCCCATGGCACTAATGAAAAACTGTTTTTT.

The genes are TRBV5-1 and TRBJ2-7; the D gene is possibly TRBD1 (5 bases). The CDR3 loop spans 13 amino acids. Germline loops: CDR1 SGHRS, CDR2 YFSETQ. V was shortened by 2 bases and J by 1 base, with 7 bases between the two germline ends. CDR3 protein: CASSFPGSYEQYF. In DNA, the CDR3 is TGCGCCAGCAGCTTTCCAGGGTCCTACGAGCAGTACTTC.

In its sample, this clone was seen a few times. The chain is built from TRBV15 and TRBJ2-3, with 7 nucleotides matching TRBD1. CDR1 is LNHNV, CDR2 YYDKDF, per germline (reference sequence). V was clipped by 6 bases and J by 2 bases; unmatched bases: 17. The CDR3 has 18 amino acids. CDR3 DNA sequence: TGTGCCACCAGTCCTATAGGACAGGACCAATACCTCACAGATACGCAGTATTTT. Its protein is CATSPIGQDQYLTDTQYF.

V usage is TRBV5-1 and J usage is TRBJ2-7; TRBD1 matches at 10 bases. The junction had 6 bases not matched to a gene; V was cut back by 4 bases and J by 2 bases. The germline V gene encodes CDR1 SGHRS and CDR2 YFSETQ. The CDR3 is 15 residues long. CDR3 region: CASSPQGQGPYEQYF. CDR3 coding DNA: TGCGCCAGCAGCCCTCAGGGACAGGGGCCCTACGAGCAGTACTTC.

V is TRBV1 and J is TRBJ1-6; the table gives TRBD1 as D, unverified against the DNA. TRBV1 is given as a pseudogene. The CDR3 consists of 17 residues. CDR3 coding DNA: TGCACCAGCAGCCAAGATCTGAAGGACAGAGATAATTCACCCCTCCACTTT. Residues: CTSSQDLKDRDNSPLHF.

The rearrangement links TRBV7-2 to TRBJ1-6; no definite D call. This CDR3 contains 13 residues. V was cut by 4 bases and J by 8 bases, with 9 bases left in between. Germline lookup yields CDR1 SGHTA and CDR2 FQGNSA. The CDR3, as DNA: TGTGCCAGCAGCTCCCAAATTGATTCACCCCTCCACTTT. Its translation: CASSSQIDSPLHF.

This chain connects TRBV5-6 to TRBJ2-7, with 8 positions matching TRBD1. CDR3 length equals 13 residues. CDR1 is SGHDT and CDR2 is YYEEEE in the germline V gene. After removal of 0 bases from V and 4 bases from J, the junction contained 0 bases not matched to a gene. The CDR3 region has the DNA TGTGCCAGCAGCTTGGACAGGGGGTACGAGCAGTACTTC. Translating it yields CASSLDRGYEQYF.

The rearrangement links TRBV18 to TRBJ1-2, with D perhaps TRBD1 (6 bases). Trimming cost V 3 bases and J 4 bases, with 9 bases left between them. Germline CDR1 KGHSH, CDR2 LQKENI. This CDR3 comprises 13 residues. The CDR3 DNA follows: TGTGCCAGCTCACCCCAGGGGACCTATGGCTACACCTTC. Translation: CASSPQGTYGYTF.

The chain has TRBV28 and TRBJ1-2; possibly TRBD1 for D (5 bases). The CDR3 runs 13 residues. CDR1 is MDHEN and CDR2 is SYDVKM in the germline V gene. Trimming stripped 6 bases from V and 8 bases from J, with 16 bases between. CDR3 region: CASSGGTNRGYTF. As DNA, the CDR3 is TGTGCCAGCAGCGGAGGGACCAACAGAGGCTACACCTTC.